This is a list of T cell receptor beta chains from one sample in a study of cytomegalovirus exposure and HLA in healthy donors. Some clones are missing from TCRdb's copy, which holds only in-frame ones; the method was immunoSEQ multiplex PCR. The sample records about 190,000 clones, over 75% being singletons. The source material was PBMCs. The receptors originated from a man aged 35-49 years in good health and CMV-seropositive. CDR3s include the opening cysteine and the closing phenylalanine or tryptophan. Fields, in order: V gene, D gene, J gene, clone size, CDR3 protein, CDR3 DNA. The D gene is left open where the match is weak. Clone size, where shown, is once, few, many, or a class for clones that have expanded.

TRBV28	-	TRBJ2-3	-	CASSFSGAGTDTQYF	TGTGCCAGCAGTTTTTCAGGGGCGGGCACAGATACGCAGTATTTT
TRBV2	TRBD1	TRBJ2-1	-	CASSDTGTARDNEQFF	TGTGCCAGCAGCGACACCGGGACAGCTAGGGACAATGAGCAGTTCTTC
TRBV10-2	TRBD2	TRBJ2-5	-	CASSESTLRSAGEETQYF	TGCGCCAGCAGTGAGTCGACTCTCCGGAGCGCGGGGGAAGAGACCCAGTACTTC
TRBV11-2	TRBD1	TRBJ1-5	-	CASSRQGIQPQHF	TGTGCCAGCAGCCGACAGGGTATACAGCCCCAGCATTTT
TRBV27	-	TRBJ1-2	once	CASSSGETNYGYTF	TGTGCCAGCAGTTCCGGGGAGACTAACTATGGCTACACCTTC
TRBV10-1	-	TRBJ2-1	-	CASTPGLNEQFF	TGCGCCAGTACTCCGGGACTCAATGAGCAGTTCTTC
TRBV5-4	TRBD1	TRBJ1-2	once	CASSLTGQGYGYIF	TGTGCCAGCAGCTTAACGGGACAGGGCTATGGCTACATCTTC
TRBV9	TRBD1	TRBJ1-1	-	CASSSRDRAVTEAFF	TGTGCCAGCAGCTCCCGGGACAGGGCGGTCACTGAAGCTTTCTTT
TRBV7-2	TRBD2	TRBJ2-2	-	CASSLGGLVGGELFF	TGTGCCAGCAGCTTAGGGGGACTAGTTGGCGGGGAGCTGTTTTTT
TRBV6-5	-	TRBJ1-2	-	CASTYGGANYGYTF	TGTGCCAGCACCTACGGGGGGGCAAACTATGGCTACACCTTC
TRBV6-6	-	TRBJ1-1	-	CASSAGVNTEAFF	TGTGCCAGCTCGGCGGGGGTGAACACTGAAGCTTTCTTT
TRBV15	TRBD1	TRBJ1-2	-	CATRGQGGYGYTF	TGTGCCACCAGGGGTCAGGGGGGCTATGGCTACACCTTC
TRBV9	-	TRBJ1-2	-	CASSSGQTGSGYTF	TGTGCCAGCAGCTCAGGACAGACCGGTTCTGGCTACACCTTC
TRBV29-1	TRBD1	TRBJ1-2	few	CSGWTGSDYGYTF	TGCAGCGGCTGGACAGGTTCTGACTATGGCTACACCTTC
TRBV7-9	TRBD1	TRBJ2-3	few	CASSVKGRGTDTQYF	TGTGCCAGCAGCGTAAAGGGCAGGGGGACAGATACGCAGTATTTT
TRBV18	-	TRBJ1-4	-	CASSPPGQGGIGEKLFF	TGTGCCAGCTCACCACCTGGTCAGGGAGGAATCGGTGAAAAACTGTTTTTT
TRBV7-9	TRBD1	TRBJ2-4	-	CASSPGTGASPGYF	TGTGCCAGCAGCCCCGGGACAGGGGCTTCCCCCGGGTACTTC
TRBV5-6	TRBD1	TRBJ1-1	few	CASSWGQGVTEAFF	TGTGCCAGCAGCTGGGGACAGGGGGTCACTGAAGCTTTCTTT
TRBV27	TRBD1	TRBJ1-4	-	CASSFLVRGKLSRRNEKLFF	TGTGCCAGCAGTTTTCTAGTCAGGGGGAAACTTTCGCGCCGGAATGAAAAACTGTTTTTT
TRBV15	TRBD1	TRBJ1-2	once	CATSTSRTGGYGYTF	TGTGCCACCAGCACCTCTCGGACAGGGGGGTATGGCTACACCTTC
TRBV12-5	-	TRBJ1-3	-	CASAFDSLSGNTIYF	TGTGCTAGTGCCTTCGACAGTCTCTCTGGAAACACCATATATTTT
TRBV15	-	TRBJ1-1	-	CATSRVDIGEAFF	TGTGCCACCAGCAGAGTGGACATTGGTGAAGCTTTCTTT
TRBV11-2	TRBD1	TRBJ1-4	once	CASSLVGGGEGRKLFF	TGTGCCAGCAGCCTCGTCGGAGGGGGCGAAGGGCGAAAACTGTTTTTT
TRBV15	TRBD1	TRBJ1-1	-	CATADGQGAEAFF	TGTGCCACCGCAGATGGACAGGGGGCTGAAGCTTTCTTT
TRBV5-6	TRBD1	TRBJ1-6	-	CASSSTGTGYNSPLHF	TGTGCCAGCAGCTCAACCGGGACAGGGTATAATTCACCCCTCCACTTT
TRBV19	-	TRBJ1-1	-	CASSQNLQGDTEAFF	TGTGCCAGTAGCCAGAACCTCCAAGGGGACACTGAAGCTTTCTTT
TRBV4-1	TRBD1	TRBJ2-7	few	CASSQGTGGSYEQYF	TGCGCCAGCAGCCAAGGGACAGGGGGCTCCTACGAGCAGTACTTC
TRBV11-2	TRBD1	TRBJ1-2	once	CALIVTLGTDSNYGYTF	TGTGCCCTCATAGTTACGCTGGGGACAGACTCTAACTATGGCTACACCTTC
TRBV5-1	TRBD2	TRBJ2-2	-	CASSSGTSGGLNTGELFF	TGCGCCAGCAGCTCAGGGACTAGCGGGGGGCTGAACACCGGGGAGCTGTTTTTT